This T cell receptor beta chain came from a study of blood T cells in healthy people across ages. The study, taken as a whole, reports: Underestimates were what the diversity estimates from one million T cells were considered to be. Unsorted PBMCs blocked a conclusive comparison of naive and antigen-experienced cells.

The second PCR ran roughly 7 to 12 cycles with a sample-barcoded 5' primer and J-beta primers. Paired-end reads containing CDR3 totaled no fewer than 2.5 million for each sample. TCRdb analysed the 5' RACE reads with MiXCR anew, one entry per CDR3 protein. The sample comprises hundreds of thousands of distinct CDR3 sequences, about 20% of which are singletons, and around 22% rests with the top ten. Germline V gene sequence: CDR1 SGDLS, CDR2 YYNGEE. This CDR3 has 14 residues. Trimming at V came to 9 bases and at J to 2 bases, leaving 7 bases not matched to a gene. In the case of this clonotype: Its cognate antigen is unknown.

The clonotype comes from a man in his 70s in good health. What was sequenced was blood. The chain is built from TRBV9 and TRBJ2-3, with TRBD1 identical over 9 bases. The CDR3 reads CANRRTGDTDTQYF. CDR3 sequence (DNA): TGTGCCAACCGCCGGACAGGGGACACAGATACGCAGTATTTT.